The next 21 T cell receptor beta chains were all read from a single sample in a study of cytomegalovirus exposure and HLA in healthy donors. The PCR employed 60 Vbeta primers together with 13 Jbeta primers. The data were produced by immunoSEQ multiplex PCR, yet TCRdb's version contains in-frame clones alone and is incomplete. The sample lists 150,000 to 200,000 clones; roughly 84% were seen once. The sequenced sample consisted of PBMCs. The receptor set was obtained from a woman under 30 in good health and CMV-seronegative.

The V call is TRBV9, the J call TRBJ1-4, with 7 bases that match TRBD1. CDR3 size: 15 residues. V was pared by 2 bases and J by 5 bases, with 6 bases of the junction left unmatched. Germline V CDR1 and CDR2: SGDLS, YYNGEE. The CDR3 sequence: CASSVGTAKNEKLFF. The CDR3 DNA is TGTGCCAGCAGCGTGGGGACAGCCAAAAATGAAAAACTGTTTTTT.

The chain is built from TRBV11-3 and TRBJ1-1; perhaps TRBD1 as D (5 bases). Germline CDR1 SGHNT, CDR2 YENEEA. The CDR3 loop spans 13 amino acids. Trimming pared 5 bases from V and 1 base from J, leaving 8 bases between. CDR3 sequence (DNA): TGTGCCAGCAGCGGACAAACGAACACTGAAGCTTTCTTT. As protein: CASSGQTNTEAFF. The entire variable domain, with the rest obtained from reference TRBV11-3 and TRBJ1-1, is as follows: EAGVVQSPRYKIIEKKQPVAFWCNPISGHNTLYWYLQNLGQGPELLIRYENEEAVDDSQLPKDRFSAERLKGVDSTLKIQPAELGDSAVYLCASSGQTNTEAFFGQGTRLTVV.

This chain connects TRBV21-1 to TRBJ2-7; TRBD1 is the table's D call and was not checked against the DNA. TRBV21-1 is given as a pseudogene. The CDR3 loop spans 14 amino acids. This CDR3 reads CASSKSQGAYEQCF. The CDR3 bases are TGTGCCAGCAGCAAATCCCAGGGCGCCTACGAGCAGTGCTTC.

V gene TRBV10-3 combines with J gene TRBJ1-1; tentative D call: TRBD1 (6 bases). The CDR3 length is 15 residues. The germline gives CDR1 ENHRY, CDR2 SYGVKD. Between the trimmed V and J ends, which lost 3 bases and 1 base, there was a span of 12 bases. The CDR3 DNA is TGTGCCATCAGTGAACAGGGTCGGGGGAACACTGAAGCTTTCTTT. Translated: CAISEQGRGNTEAFF.

This rearrangement joins TRBV6-5 to TRBJ1-1; D gene uncertain. Germline values: CDR1 MNHEY, CDR2 SVGAGI. V lost 6 bases to trimming and J lost 4 bases, with 9 bases between them. This CDR3 is 12 amino acids long. CDR3 nucleotide sequence: TGTGCCAGCAGCCACGGTAGCACTGAAGCTTTCTTT. It specifies CASSHGSTEAFF.

V gene TRBV7-8 combines with J gene TRBJ1-2; maybe TRBD1 (5 bases). The V end lost 1 base, the J end lost 3 bases, and 9 bases lay between the germline ends. Germline CDR1 reads SGHVS; CDR2 reads FQNEAQ. The CDR3 loop spans 14 amino acids. The CDR3 bases are TGTGCCAGCAGCTTAGGGGGGGAGGACTATGGCTACACCTTC. This sequence encodes CASSLGGEDYGYTF.

The chain has TRBV5-4 and TRBJ2-3; perhaps TRBD1 as D (5 bases). CDR1 and CDR2 from the germline V gene are SGHNT and YYREEE (reference sequence). The germline V and J ends were trimmed by 1 base and 0 bases, with 9 bases remaining between them. The CDR3 has 15 amino acids. The CDR3 sequence: CASSLKQGSTDTQYF. As DNA, the CDR3 is TGTGCCAGCAGCTTGAAGCAGGGAAGCACAGATACGCAGTATTTT.

The CDR3 is CASSLDQEPWGELFF. The DNA of the CDR3 is TGTGCCAGCAGCTTAGATCAGGAACCATGGGGGGAGCTGTTTTTT. The chain recombines TRBV11-3 with TRBJ2-2; D gene ambiguous. Trimming removed 0 bases at V and 8 bases at J, with 13 bases between. The CDR3 extends over 15 amino acids. From germline, CDR1 is SGHNT and CDR2 YENEEA. Together with reference TRBV11-3 and TRBJ2-2, the CDR3 gives the full variable domain: EAGVVQSPRYKIIEKKQPVAFWCNPISGHNTLYWYLQNLGQGPELLIRYENEEAVDDSQLPKDRFSAERLKGVDSTLKIQPAELGDSAVYLCASSLDQEPWGELFFGEGSRLTVL.

This clone came up once. The chain joins TRBV9 to TRBJ1-2, with TRBD1 as a possible D gene (6 bases). In germline, CDR1 is SGDLS, CDR2 YYNGEE. Trimming stripped 0 bases from V and 7 bases from J, with 22 bases between. CDR3 length equals 17 residues. CDR3 protein: CASSVGVGGRGGSGYTF. The CDR3 DNA is TGTGCCAGCAGCGTAGGGGTGGGGGGAAGGGGGGGTTCTGGCTACACCTTC.

The rearrangement links TRBV28 to TRBJ1-4, with TRBD1 matching over 9 bases. V dropped 4 bases and J dropped 0; count of bases not matched to a gene: 18. This CDR3 spans 21 amino acids. Germline V gives CDR1 MDHEN, CDR2 SYDVKM. CDR3 sequence (DNA): TGTGCCAGCAGTTCCCGATTCGGGACAGGGACGTCTCTTGCAACTAATGAAAAACTGTTTTTT. Translating it yields CASSSRFGTGTSLATNEKLFF.

The V and J genes are TRBV4-1 and TRBJ1-3; D is uncertain. The CDR3 length is 15 residues. The V and J ends lost 1 base and 0 bases respectively, with 7 bases between them. CDR1 is MGHRA and CDR2 is YSYEKL in the germline V gene. CDR3 region: CASSQGRVSGNTIYF. CDR3 in DNA: TGCGCCAGCAGCCAAGGGAGGGTCTCTGGAAACACCATATATTTT.

The gene calls are TRBV13 and TRBJ2-1, with 14 bases matching TRBD2. Germline V gives CDR1 PRHDT, CDR2 FYEKMQ (reference sequence). The CDR3 totals 16 residues. V shed 5 bases, J shed 5 bases, and the junction held 5 bases outside the gene matches. This CDR3 reads CASSKGLAGGNNEQFF. The DNA of the CDR3 is TGTGCCAGCAGCAAAGGACTAGCGGGGGGTAACAATGAGCAGTTCTTC.

The chain links TRBV28 to TRBJ2-3; 8 bases agree with TRBD2. Germline lookup yields CDR1 MDHEN and CDR2 SYDVKM. This CDR3 region has 16 residues. The trim removed 6 bases at V and 0 bases at J, leaving 8 bases unmatched. The CDR3 protein is CASSTSGGASTDTQYF. In nucleotides, the CDR3 is TGTGCCAGCAGCACAAGCGGGGGAGCTAGCACAGATACGCAGTATTTT.

On this clone itself: Other DNA sequences in this specimen translate into the identical CDR3. The J gene is TRBJ1-4, the V gene TRBV5-1; a weak D match, TRBD1 (5 bases). Looked up from germline, CDR1 is SGHRS and CDR2 is YFSETQ. V shed 0 bases and J shed 9 bases, with 21 bases lying between them. The CDR3 extends over 17 amino acids. The chain's CDR3 is CASSLDLQGSPGQKLFF. CDR3 nucleotide sequence: TGCGCCAGCAGCTTGGACCTGCAGGGCTCCCCGGGCCAAAAACTGTTTTTT. Filled out from reference TRBV5-1 and TRBJ1-4, the complete variable domain reads KAGVTQTPRYLIKTRGQQVTLSCSPISGHRSVSWYQQTPGQGLQFLFEYFSETQRNKGNFPGRFSGRQFSNSRSEMNVSTLELGDSALYLCASSLDLQGSPGQKLFFGSGTQLSVL.

The rearrangement joins TRBV29-1 to TRBJ1-2, with 7 nucleotides matching TRBD1. The CDR3 totals 16 residues. Germline V CDR1 and CDR2: SQVTM, ANQGSEA. Trimming at V came to 0 bases and at J to 0 bases, leaving 7 bases not matched to a gene. The CDR3 nucleotides are TGCAGCGTTGAAGATCTGTCGGACAGGACTAACTATGGCTACACCTTC. Its translation: CSVEDLSDRTNYGYTF.

This clone showed up just a few times. The V call is TRBV4-1, the J call TRBJ2-7, with 11 bases lining up with TRBD2. V dropped 0 bases and J dropped 2; count of bases not matched to a gene: 12. The CDR3 is 19 residues long. Germline CDR1 and CDR2: MGHRA and YSYEKL. CDR3 amino acids: CASSQDSLVAGGTPYEQYF. The CDR3 nucleotides read TGCGCCAGCAGCCAAGATAGTTTGGTAGCGGGGGGGACTCCCTACGAGCAGTACTTC.

The chain uses TRBV7-9 and TRBJ1-5; D call uncertain. Trimming left V 3 bases short and J 2 bases short, with 8 bases between. Germline CDR1 SEHNR, CDR2 FQNEAQ (reference sequence). This CDR3 comprises 14 residues. The CDR3 reads CASSFRLGNQPQHF. CDR3 DNA sequence: TGTGCCAGCAGCTTTCGACTGGGCAATCAGCCCCAGCATTTT.

DNA for the CDR3: TGTGCCAGCTCCAGGGGGATGGAAACCGGGGAGCTGTTTTTT. This translates into CASSRGMETGELFF. The chain employs TRBV6-6 and TRBJ2-2; TRBD1 agrees at 7 bases. The CDR3 spans 14 residues. The V gene's germline CDR1 is MNHNY and CDR2 SVGAGI (reference sequence). The V gene end was trimmed by 8 bases and the J gene end by 5 bases; junction bases not matched to a gene: 8.

The genes are TRBV27 and TRBJ2-5, with a possible D match to TRBD2 (7 bases). Near its end, the DNA agrees better with TRBJ2-7, so the J call may be wrong. There are 17 residues in the CDR3. Germline V lookup: CDR1 MNHEY, CDR2 SMNVEV (reference sequence). CDR3 amino acids: CASGRRGASLYSYEQYF. In DNA form, the CDR3 reads TGTGCCAGCGGACGACGGGGGGCTTCCCTCTACTCCTACGAGCAGTACTTC.

This clone has more than one count but fewer than ten. The CDR3 DNA is TGTGCCAGCAGCTACAGGGTTCGTAACTACAATGAGCAGTTCTTC. This sequence encodes CASSYRVRNYNEQFF. This chain connects TRBV11-1 to TRBJ2-1; tentative D call: TRBD1 (6 bases). The germline V gene has CDR1 SGHAT and CDR2 FQDESV (reference sequence). Trimming removed 4 bases at V and 3 bases at J, with 13 bases between. The length of the CDR3 is 15 residues.

The gene calls are TRBV7-9 and TRBJ1-1; TRBD1 might be the D (5 bases). V lost 2 bases and J lost 0, with 10 bases in between. This CDR3 comprises 15 residues. The germline CDR1 and CDR2 sequences are SEHNR and FQNEAQ (reference sequence). The chain's CDR3 is CASSLSQGLNTEAFF. DNA of the CDR3: TGTGCCAGCAGCTTATCTCAGGGCTTGAACACTGAAGCTTTCTTT.